The clone carrying this T cell receptor (beta chain) was seen many times. What it recognizes is unknown. The entry originates in a study of tumor-infiltrating lymphocytes in primary liver carcinoma. As for the study in general: Resection treated the patients' primary liver carcinoma. General study findings and limits: Against blood, tumors held a significantly higher top-250-clone fraction (p = 0.039).

Germline DNA was extracted alongside blood RNA, which was obtained from unsorted whole blood. No patient had received treatment, and all had chronic HBV infection. TCR beta cDNA was reverse-transcribed from about 500 ng of total RNA. The reaction used a constant-region primer and ProtoScript II reverse transcriptase. Slightly modified ARM-PCR, run as three nested multiplex PCR rounds, produced the TCR beta libraries. A C-beta reverse primer and TRBV1-TRBV30 forward primers served in each of the first two PCR rounds, at 9 to 10 cycles apiece. TCRdb recomputed calls from the multiplex PCR reads with MiXCR, one row per CDR3 protein. Of more than 150,000 distinct CDR3 sequences listed, about 60% are singletons. With 5 bases removed from V and 6 bases from J, the gap between germline ends came to 14 bases. Germline CDR1 is SGHAT and CDR2 is FQNNGV. This CDR3 region has 13 residues.

Input material: peripheral blood. The chain joins TRBV11-2 to TRBJ2-7; TRBD1 is a possible D gene (6 bases). This receptor was obtained from a man in his forties with primary liver carcinoma and hepatitis B virus infection. DNA for the CDR3: TGTGCCAGCAGCCCGGACAGAGGGAGCGAGCAGTACTTC. Protein sequence: CASSPDRGSEQYF.